This T cell receptor beta chain was recovered during a study of blood T cell repertoires in COVID-19. The wider study: The samples span acute and convalescent COVID-19 from the United States, Italy and Spain. Nucleic acid was either cDNA or gDNA, and it came from T cells, B-cell-depleted T cells, or PBMCs.

There are 14 residues in the CDR3. Germline V gene lookup returns CDR1 MNHNY and CDR2 SVGAGI (reference sequence). After removal of 10 bases from V and 0 bases from J, the junction contained 9 bases not matched to a gene. In the original workflow: Estimation of nucleated cell counts relied on the amplification of reference gene primers. Here immunoSEQ multiplex PCR was the method, and the copy in TCRdb shows in-frame clones only, minus some. V and J calls and clone size follow that table, whereas D and trimming were derived from the DNA. Of fewer than 350,000 clones in the sample, roughly 79% were seen once.

The sequenced material came from peripheral blood. This chain connects TRBV6-6 to TRBJ2-7, with 7 nucleotides matching TRBD2. This sequence originates from a woman aged 60-70 years with active or convalescent COVID-19. DNA of the CDR3: TGTGCCATCGACGGCGGGGACTACTCCTACGAGCAGTACTTC. Protein sequence: CAIDGGDYSYEQYF.